This TCR beta chain came from a study of cytomegalovirus exposure and HLA in healthy donors. Study context: Early released data comprised 80 million to 90 million unique TCRs from HLA-typed donors. Of all 400 or so donors who were genotyped, 80% to 85% belonged to the Caucasian-associated ancestry cluster.

CDR1 is ENHRY and CDR2 is SYGVKD in the germline V gene. V shed 5 bases and J 4 bases; nucleotides not matched to a gene: 5. CDR3 length: 14 residues. This clone was seen a few times. The PCR used 60 Vbeta and 13 Jbeta primers. Assay used: immunoSEQ multiplex PCR; TCRdb lists only in-frame clones, some missing. The sample includes about 84,000 clones, about three quarters of them seen just once. The clonotype originates from a male donor in good health and CMV-seropositive. The V call is TRBV10-3, the J call TRBJ1-1; the match to TRBD1 covers 9 bases. The sequenced sample consisted of PBMCs. Here the CDR3 reads CAISRTGDGTEAFF. Written as DNA, the CDR3 is TGTGCCATCAGTAGGACAGGGGACGGCACTGAAGCTTTCTTT.